These T cell receptor beta chains were read from a single sample in a study of blood T cell repertoires in COVID-19. TCRdb's table, derived via immunoSEQ multiplex PCR, lists solely in-frame clones and lacks some. The repertoire holds around 270,000 clones, with roughly 90% as singletons. What was sequenced was peripheral blood. The receptors stem from a man aged 55 to 70 who had recovered from COVID-19. The CDR3 runs from the conserved cysteine through the conserved F or W. Each record gives: clone size, V gene, J gene, CDR3 protein. Clone size appears in some rows only: once, few, many, or a class for an expanded clone.

NA	TRBV5-6	TRBJ2-3	CASSSTGTDTQYF
once	TRBV9	TRBJ1-6	CASSPRTGTSPLHF
NA	TRBV7-2	TRBJ1-5	CASSPGQTSRNQPQHF
few	TRBV6-5	TRBJ2-7	CASRAGQGQYEQYF
NA	TRBV5-1	TRBJ2-3	CASSLAKGLSTDTQYF
NA	TRBV30	TRBJ1-5	CAWRDRGQPQHF
NA	TRBV6-6	TRBJ1-2	CASLTQAGRANYGYTF
NA	TRBV7-9	TRBJ2-1	CASSHLGSGGSNEQFF
NA	TRBV19	TRBJ2-7	CASSVHSGESYEQYF
NA	TRBV18	TRBJ2-5	CASLSKKTSGGRFQETQYF
NA	TRBV5-1	TRBJ1-6	CASSMNPQGNSPLHF
NA	TRBV9	TRBJ2-1	CASSVGTGSGYNEQFF
NA	TRBV15	TRBJ1-6	CATSKQPRDSYNSPLHF
NA	TRBV2	TRBJ1-1	CASSTGMNTEAFF
NA	TRBV2	TRBJ2-7	CASTVLYEQYF
NA	TRBV3-1/TRBV3-2	TRBJ1-2	CASSPRDVRIGYTF
few	TRBV15	TRBJ2-1	CATSRGGAESSSYNEQFF
NA	TRBV5-1	TRBJ2-5	CASSLPSTQETQYF
NA	TRBV27	TRBJ2-7	CASRLKGPTLADYEQYF
NA	TRBV14	TRBJ2-1	CASSRGAGSYNEQFF
NA	TRBV27	TRBJ2-1	CASSLEGTGWFNEQFF
NA	TRBV7-3	TRBJ2-5	CASSPGGQETQYF
NA	TRBV25-1	TRBJ2-5	CASSDTLVQGQETQYF
once	TRBV7-2	TRBJ2-5	CASSSIRRSLETQYF
NA	TRBV5-4	TRBJ2-1	CASSSGLAFAYNEQFF